This paragraph reports one TCR beta chain. Trimming cost V 3 bases and J 3 bases; bases outside gene matches: 8. The CDR3 has 16 amino acids. Germline loops: CDR1 MGHRA, CDR2 YSYEKL. Sequencing used immunoSEQ multiplex PCR; TCRdb keeps in-frame clones, though not all of them. The sample contains 35,000 to 45,000 clones, roughly 93% of which appear only once. The sample belongs to a study of T cells in tuberculosis. V gene TRBV4-1 combines with J gene TRBJ2-4, with 7 bases identical to TRBD1. This receptor was identified in a donor aged 10 to 29 with latent tuberculosis or without tuberculosis infection. Some clones in this sample may be carry-over from other donors' samples. Source material: PBMCs. CDR3: CASSHPTQGFKNIQYF. DNA of the CDR3: TGCGCCAGCAGCCATCCCACACAGGGGTTCAAAAACATTCAGTACTTC.